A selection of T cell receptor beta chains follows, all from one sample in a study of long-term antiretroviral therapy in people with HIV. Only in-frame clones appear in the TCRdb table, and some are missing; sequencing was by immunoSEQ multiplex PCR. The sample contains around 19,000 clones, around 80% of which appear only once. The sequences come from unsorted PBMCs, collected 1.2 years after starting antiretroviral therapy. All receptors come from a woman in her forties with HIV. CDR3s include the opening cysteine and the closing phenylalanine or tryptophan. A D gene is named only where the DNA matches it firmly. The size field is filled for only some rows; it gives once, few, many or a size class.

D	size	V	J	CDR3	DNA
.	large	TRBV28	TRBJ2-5	CASKKKGRPQGETQYF	TGTGCCAGCAAAAAAAAGGGGCGACCACAAGGAGAGACCCAGTACTTC
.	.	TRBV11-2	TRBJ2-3	CASSLYLQSPDTQYF	TGTGCCAGCAGCTTATACCTACAGAGCCCAGATACGCAGTATTTT
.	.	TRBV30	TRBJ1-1	CAWSLTRLRNTEAFF	TGTGCCTGGAGTCTCACAAGGCTGAGGAACACTGAAGCTTTCTTT
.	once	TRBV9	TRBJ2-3	CASSVNGISTDTQYF	TGTGCCAGCAGCGTAAACGGGATAAGCACAGATACGCAGTATTTT
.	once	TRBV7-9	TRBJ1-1	CASNSHREATTEAFF	TGTGCCAGCAACTCTCACAGGGAGGCGACCACTGAAGCTTTCTTT
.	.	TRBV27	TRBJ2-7	CASSLRFRVISLGEQYF	TGTGCCAGCAGTCTCCGGTTCAGGGTCATCTCGCTAGGGGAGCAGTACTTC
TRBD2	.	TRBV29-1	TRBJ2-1	CSARGPSGNSYNEQFF	TGCAGCGCCCGGGGTCCTAGCGGGAACTCCTACAATGAGCAGTTCTTC
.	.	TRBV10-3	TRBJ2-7	CAISDSVNSGYEQYF	TGTGCCATCAGTGACTCGGTTAACTCTGGCTACGAGCAGTACTTC
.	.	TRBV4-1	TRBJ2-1	CASSQPVRSSYNEQFF	TGCGCCAGCAGCCAACCCGTACGGAGCTCCTACAATGAGCAGTTCTTC
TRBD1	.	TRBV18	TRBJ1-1	CASSSKGGTGSPEAFF	TGTGCCAGCTCATCAAAAGGCGGGACAGGGAGCCCTGAAGCTTTCTTT
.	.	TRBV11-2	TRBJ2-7	CASSLRRTYEQYF	TGTGCCAGCAGCTTAAGGCGGACCTACGAGCAGTACTTC
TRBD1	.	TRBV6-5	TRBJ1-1	CASSRDRGVTEAFF	TGTGCCAGCAGTCGAGACAGGGGAGTCACTGAAGCTTTCTTT
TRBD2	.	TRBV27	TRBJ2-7	CASSWGLAPHYEQYF	TGTGCCAGCAGCTGGGGACTAGCGCCCCACTACGAGCAGTACTTC
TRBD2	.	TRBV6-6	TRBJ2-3	CASSLGLAGAADTQYF	TGTGCCAGCAGTCTGGGACTAGCGGGAGCTGCAGATACGCAGTATTTT
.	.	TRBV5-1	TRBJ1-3	CASSPVGTGNTIYF	TGCGCCAGCAGCCCCGTAGGGACTGGAAACACCATATATTTT
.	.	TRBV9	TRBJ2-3	CASSVAIGAGVDIITSTDTQYF	TGTGCCAGCAGCGTAGCTATTGGGGCAGGAGTCGACATCATTACTTCCACAGATACGCAGTATTTT
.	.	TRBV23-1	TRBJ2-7	CASSQIGATGHPIETHYEQYF	TGCGCCAGCAGTCAAATCGGGGCCACGGGACATCCCATTGAAACCCACTACGAGCAGTACTTC
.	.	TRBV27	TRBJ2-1	CASKVRGREDPNEQFF	TGTGCCAGCAAGGTAAGAGGGCGGGAAGACCCCAATGAGCAGTTCTTC
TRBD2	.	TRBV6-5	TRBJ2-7	CASKLAGGRNEQYF	TGTGCCAGCAAATTAGCGGGAGGGCGGAACGAGCAGTACTTC
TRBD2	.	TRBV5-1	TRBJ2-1	CASSLVAGVDNEQFF	TGCGCCAGCAGCTTGGTAGCGGGGGTAGACAATGAGCAGTTCTTC
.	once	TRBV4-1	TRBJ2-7	CASSQEGRGHEQYF	TGCGCCAGCAGCCAAGAAGGCAGGGGCCACGAGCAGTACTTC
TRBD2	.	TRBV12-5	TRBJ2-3	CASGTGLAGVDTQYF	TGTGCTAGTGGTACGGGACTAGCGGGGGTAGATACGCAGTATTTT
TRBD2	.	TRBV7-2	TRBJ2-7	CASSILAGGVGEQYF	TGTGCCAGCAGCATACTAGCGGGGGGGGTCGGGGAGCAGTACTTC
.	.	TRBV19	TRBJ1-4	CASSDSFNEKLFF	TGTGCCAGTTCGGACAGCTTTAATGAAAAACTGTTTTTT
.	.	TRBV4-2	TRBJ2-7	CASSLSEVREQYF	TGTGCCAGCAGCCTTTCAGAGGTTCGCGAGCAGTACTTC
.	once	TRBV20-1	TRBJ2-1	CSAKRNEQFF	TGCAGTGCTAAGCGGAATGAGCAGTTCTTC
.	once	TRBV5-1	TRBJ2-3	CASSEGGTDTQYF	TGCGCCAGCAGCGAGGGGGGAACAGATACGCAGTATTTT
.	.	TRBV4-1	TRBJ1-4	CASSQGRNEKLFF	TGCGCCAGCAGCCAAGGGCGAAATGAAAAACTGTTTTTT
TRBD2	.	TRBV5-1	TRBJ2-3	CASSLLAGVADTQYF	TGCGCCAGCAGCTTACTAGCGGGAGTGGCAGATACGCAGTATTTT
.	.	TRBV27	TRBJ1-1	CASSDTGNTEAFF	TGTGCCAGCAGTGATACAGGAAACACTGAAGCTTTCTTT
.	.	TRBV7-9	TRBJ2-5	CASSPNLGGGWETQYF	TGTGCCAGCAGCCCCAATCTGGGGGGAGGATGGGAGACCCAGTACTTC
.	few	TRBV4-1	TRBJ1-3	CASSQVVTSFANTIYF	TGCGCCAGCAGCCAAGTGGTGACGTCGTTTGCAAACACCATATATTTT
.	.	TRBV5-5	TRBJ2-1	CASRGAATSSYNEQFF	TGTGCCAGCAGGGGGGCGGCTACGAGCTCCTACAATGAGCAGTTCTTC
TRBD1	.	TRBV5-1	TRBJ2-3	CASSWGQGLTDTQYF	TGCGCCAGCAGCTGGGGACAGGGGCTCACAGATACGCAGTATTTT
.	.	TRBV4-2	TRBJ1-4	CASSQKRQEVNEKLFF	TGTGCCAGCAGCCAGAAGCGACAGGAGGTTAATGAAAAACTGTTTTTT
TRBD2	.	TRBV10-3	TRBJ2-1	CAIRAGDFGEQFF	TGTGCCATCCGAGCGGGAGATTTTGGTGAGCAGTTCTTC
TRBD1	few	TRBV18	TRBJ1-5	CASSPDRGQPQHF	TGTGCCAGCTCACCGGACAGGGGGCAGCCCCAGCATTTT
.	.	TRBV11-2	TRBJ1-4	CASSLGRGREKLFF	TGTGCCAGCAGCTTAGGAAGGGGAAGGGAAAAACTGTTTTTT
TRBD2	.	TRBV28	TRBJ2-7	CASSTRGLAGANEQYF	TGTGCCAGCAGCACAAGGGGACTAGCGGGAGCCAACGAGCAGTACTTC
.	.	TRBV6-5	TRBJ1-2	CASSYSIIQTYGYTF	TGTGCCAGCAGTTACTCGATCATCCAGACGTATGGCTACACCTTC
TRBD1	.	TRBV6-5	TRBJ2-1	CATRQGAGDHNEQFF	TGTGCCACCAGACAGGGGGCGGGCGATCACAATGAGCAGTTCTTC
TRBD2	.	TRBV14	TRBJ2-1	CASSHLETSGTYNEQFF	TGTGCCAGCAGCCACCTGGAGACTAGCGGGACCTACAATGAGCAGTTCTTC
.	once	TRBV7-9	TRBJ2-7	CASSLSGFRRSYEQYF	TGTGCCAGCAGCTTAAGTGGGTTTCGGCGGAGCTACGAGCAGTACTTC
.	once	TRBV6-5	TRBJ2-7	CASSYSGSKNEQYF	TGTGCCAGCAGTTACTCCGGGAGTAAGAACGAGCAGTACTTC
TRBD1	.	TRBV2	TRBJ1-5	CASSPTGGGQPQHF	TGTGCCAGCAGTCCTACAGGGGGCGGTCAGCCCCAGCATTTT
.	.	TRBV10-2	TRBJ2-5	CASSPKAAPGLETQYF	TGCGCCAGCAGTCCAAAGGCGGCCCCTGGGCTAGAGACCCAGTACTTC
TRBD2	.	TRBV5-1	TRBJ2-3	CASSLDPSSGRADTQYF	TGCGCCAGCAGCTTGGACCCGAGTAGCGGGAGGGCAGATACGCAGTATTTT
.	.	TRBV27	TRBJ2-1	CALPNPSYNEQFF	TGTGCGCTGCCGAACCCTTCCTACAATGAGCAGTTCTTC
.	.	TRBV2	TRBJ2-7	CASREQGTKDEQYF	TGTGCCAGCAGGGAACAGGGGACTAAGGACGAGCAGTACTTC
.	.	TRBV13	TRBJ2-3	CASSLGRWHEGRTDTQYF	TGTGCCAGCAGCTTAGGCAGGTGGCATGAGGGTCGCACAGATACGCAGTATTTT
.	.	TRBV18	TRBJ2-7	CASSPNGGPYEQYF	TGTGCCAGCTCACCAAATGGCGGCCCTTACGAGCAGTACTTC
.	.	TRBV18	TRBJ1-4	CASSPVWVANEKLFF	TGTGCCAGCTCCCCGGTGTGGGTCGCTAATGAAAAACTGTTTTTT
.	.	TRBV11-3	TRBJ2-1	CASSSGLEQFF	TGTGCCAGCAGCTCGGGACTTGAGCAGTTCTTC
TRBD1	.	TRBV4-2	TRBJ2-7	CASSPDRGRDYEQYF	TGTGCCAGCAGCCCCGACAGGGGAAGGGACTACGAGCAGTACTTC